The 15 T cell receptor beta chains in this list originate from one sample, sequenced in a study of coeliac disease. TCRdb keeps only in-frame clones here, not all; method: immunoSEQ multiplex PCR. The profile shows about 4,900 clones, over 65% of them singletons. Source material: lymphocytes from the gut lamina propria. These receptors all come from a woman aged 40 to 49.

In its sample, this clone was seen a few times. The rearrangement uses TRBV5-1 and TRBJ2-3; the match to TRBD2 covers 9 bases. The germline V gene encodes CDR1 SGHRS and CDR2 YFSETQ. The CDR3 runs to 16 residues. With V trimmed by 0 bases and J by 2 bases, 4 bases remained unmatched. The CDR3 sequence is CASSLVSGSPTDTQYF. The CDR3 nucleotides are TGCGCCAGCAGCTTGGTTAGCGGGAGCCCCACAGATACGCAGTATTTT.

The chain recombines TRBV4-3 with TRBJ2-1; the D gene is possibly TRBD2 (5 bases). From germline, CDR1 is LGHNA and CDR2 YSLEER. This CDR3 spans 14 amino acids. Trimming took off 2 bases at V and 6 bases at J, with 11 bases between the two ends. The CDR3: CASSQMGGLNEQFF. As DNA, the CDR3 is TGCGCCAGCAGCCAAATGGGCGGGCTCAATGAGCAGTTCTTC.

CDR3 bases: TGTGCCAGCAGCTTAGGGGGAGCCAGTCAGCCCCAGCATTTT. It is translated as CASSLGGASQPQHF. This chain uses TRBV5-4 with TRBJ1-5; D might be TRBD1 (6 bases). From germline, CDR1 is SGHNT and CDR2 YYREEE (reference sequence). V lost 2 bases to trimming and J lost 6 bases, with 12 bases between them. The CDR3 runs to 14 residues.

The chain links TRBV9 to TRBJ2-3, with TRBD2 matching over 8 bases. With V trimmed by 5 bases and J by 2 bases, 7 bases remained unmatched. CDR1 and CDR2 (germline): SGDLS, YYNGEE. The CDR3 is made up of 15 amino acids. The CDR3 sequence: CASSDSGENTDTQYF. As DNA, the CDR3 is TGTGCCAGCAGTGATAGCGGGGAGAACACAGATACGCAGTATTTT. Full variable domain (rest looked up from reference TRBV9 and TRBJ2-3): DSGVTQTPKHLITATGQRVTLRCSPRSGDLSVYWYQQSLDQGLQFLIQYYNGEERAKGNILERFSAQQFPDLHSELNLSSLELGDSALYFCASSDSGENTDTQYFGPGTRLTVL.

The chain employs TRBV6-1 and TRBJ1-2; no clear D gene. The CDR3 covers 13 residues. Trimming shortened V by 1 base and J by 4 bases, and 7 bases separated the two germline ends. CDR1 MNHNS and CDR2 SASEGT come from the germline V gene. The CDR3 reads CASSEGRSYGYTF. CDR3 nucleotides: TGTGCCAGCAGTGAAGGCAGGTCCTATGGCTACACCTTC.

The genes are TRBV6-1 and TRBJ2-7; D is perhaps TRBD2 (5 bases). Germline V gives CDR1 MNHNS, CDR2 SASEGT. The germline V and J ends were trimmed by 3 bases and 4 bases, with 13 bases remaining between them. The CDR3 is 14 amino acids. The CDR3 region has the DNA TGTGCCAGCAGTGATTGGTCTAGCCAGTACGAGCAGTACTTC. Its translation is CASSDWSSQYEQYF.

The chain employs TRBV4-2 and TRBJ2-3, with D unresolved. Germline V CDR1 and CDR2: LGHNA, YNFKEQ. With 1 base removed from V and 3 bases from J, the gap between germline ends came to 8 bases. There are 14 residues in the CDR3. The DNA of the CDR3 is TGTGCCAGCAGCCAAGGCGTAGCAACAGATACGCAGTATTTT. Translated, it gives CASSQGVATDTQYF.

The V and J genes are TRBV5-4 and TRBJ2-7; D is undetermined. Germline lookup yields CDR1 SGHNT and CDR2 YYREEE (reference sequence). The CDR3 loop spans 14 amino acids. V dropped 0 bases and J dropped 6 bases, with 13 bases sitting between them. CDR3 bases: TGTGCCAGCAGCTTGGGGGCGTCAGGAAGCGAGCAGTACTTC. This sequence encodes CASSLGASGSEQYF.

This chain connects TRBV28 to TRBJ2-2, with 9 bases that match TRBD1. Germline V gene sequence: CDR1 MDHEN, CDR2 SYDVKM. The V and J ends lost 7 bases and 1 base, in that order; junction bases with no gene match: 28. The CDR3 totals 23 residues. CDR3 in DNA: TGTGCCAGCACCCCGGTCGGGGACAGGGCTCTCGGGGCGGGCGGGAAGAACACCGGGGAGCTGTTTTTT. It translates to CASTPVGDRALGAGGKNTGELFF.

The count of this clone is one. The chain couples TRBV4-2 to TRBJ2-7; TRBD2 aligns across 8 bases. J was trimmed by 3 bases and V by 1 base; bases with no gene match: 5. This CDR3 is 15 amino acids long. From germline, CDR1 is LGHNA and CDR2 YNFKEQ. The CDR3 loop reads CASSQASGSLYEQYF. The DNA of the CDR3 is TGTGCCAGCAGCCAAGCCAGCGGGAGTCTCTACGAGCAGTACTTC.

This clone showed up just a few times. The V and J genes are TRBV11-2 and TRBJ2-4, with D possibly TRBD1 on 6 matching bases. The CDR3 loop spans 14 amino acids. V was clipped by 3 bases and J by 4 bases, with 10 bases between them. Per germline, CDR1 SGHAT and CDR2 FQNNGV. CDR3 amino acids: CASSFRTEKNIQYF. DNA of the CDR3: TGTGCCAGCAGCTTTCGGACAGAAAAAAACATTCAGTACTTC.

The V gene is TRBV10-3, the J gene TRBJ2-5, with D perhaps matching TRBD2 (6 bases). The V gene lost 10 bases and the J gene lost 4 bases, with 13 bases spanning the gap. CDR1 ENHRY and CDR2 SYGVKD come from the germline V gene. The CDR3 is made up of 12 amino acids. Written as DNA, the CDR3 is TGTGCCACCAGCTTAGCGGCAGAGACCCAGTACTTC. It encodes CATSLAAETQYF.

The J gene is TRBJ2-7, the V gene TRBV19, with D maybe TRBD1 (6 bases). Germline V gives CDR1 LNHDA, CDR2 SQIVND (reference sequence). CDR3 length equals 11 residues. With 7 bases removed from V and 6 bases from J, the gap between germline ends came to 10 bases. CDR3 nucleotides: TGTGCCAGTAAGAGGGGGATCGAGCAGTACTTC. It codes for CASKRGIEQYF. Together with reference TRBV19 and TRBJ2-7, the CDR3 gives the full variable domain: DGGITQSPKYLFRKEGQNVTLSCEQNLNHDAMYWYRQDPGQGLRLIYYSQIVNDFQKGDIAEGYSVSREKKESFPLTVTSAQKNPTAFYLCASKRGIEQYFGPGTRLTVT.

V is TRBV4-2 and J is TRBJ2-7; D is ambiguous. V lost 1 base and J lost 0, with 10 bases in between. Germline lookup yields CDR1 LGHNA and CDR2 YNFKEQ. There are 15 residues in the CDR3. The CDR3 here is CASSQVFASSYEQYF. In nucleotides, the CDR3 is TGTGCCAGCAGCCAAGTTTTTGCTAGCTCCTACGAGCAGTACTTC.

A single count supports this clone. The chain uses TRBV5-1 and TRBJ2-2; 16 nucleotides line up with TRBD2. Germline lookup yields CDR1 SGHRS and CDR2 YFSETQ. The CDR3 sequence is 21 residues long. The V gene end was trimmed by 5 bases and the J gene end by 4 bases; junction bases not matched to a gene: 17. The DNA for the CDR3 is TGCGCCAGCAGAGACACTGAACCCGGGACTAGCGGGAGGGTTTCCACCGGGGAGCTGTTTTTT. Translation gives CASRDTEPGTSGRVSTGELFF.